A selection of T cell receptor beta chains follows, all from one sample in a study of shared clonotypes between healthy human individuals. Generated by immunoSEQ multiplex PCR, the TCRdb table keeps only in-frame clones and is missing some. The data contain around 1.1 million clones, 75% to 85% of them singletons. Sample: memory CD4+ T cells from PBMCs. Source of these receptors: a man in his late teens or twenties in good health. Some clones in this sample may be carry-over from other donors' samples. The CDR3 runs from the conserved cysteine through the conserved F or W. The order of the fields is J gene, V gene, CDR3 protein.

TRBJ2-4	TRBV27	CASSSLALAQNIQYF
TRBJ1-2	TRBV6-4	CASSAGTDYGYTF
TRBJ2-7	TRBV28	CASSFFKAGVGEQYF
TRBJ2-1	TRBV6-5	CASSRLAGGSGEQFF
TRBJ2-3	TRBV7-3	CASSLLTSDDTQYF
TRBJ2-3	TRBV10-3	CAIPGLGGGLLDTQYF
TRBJ2-2	TRBV4-1	CASSYRGMDTGELFF
TRBJ1-1	TRBV6-6	CASSYRAPTNTEAFF
TRBJ1-1	TRBV28	CASRGGPPMGAEAFF
TRBJ1-2	TRBV19	CASSQETGGNYGYTF
TRBJ1-2	TRBV4-2	CASSPGTGGFGYTF
TRBJ1-1	TRBV30	CAWRGTGTGNTEAFF
TRBJ2-2	TRBV7-9	CASRGTANTGELFF
TRBJ2-7	TRBV7-9	CASSLVGVRTYEQYF
TRBJ1-2	TRBV7-2	CASSQFTPRQGDGYTF
TRBJ2-1	TRBV5-1	CASRFRDTYNEQFF
TRBJ2-1	TRBV28	CASSLPGPSYNEQFF
TRBJ1-2	TRBV28	CASSLMRGSYGYTF
TRBJ2-5	TRBV4-3	CASSQEWQVVETQYF
TRBJ1-1	TRBV7-2	CASSRRTGWSGTEAFF
TRBJ2-7	TRBV6-5	CASSRTGATYEQYF
TRBJ1-3	TRBV7-2	CASSLVIAGRGAGNTIYF
TRBJ2-1	TRBV30	CAYGKGLKRNEQFF
TRBJ1-2	TRBV19	CASTPALTNYGYTF
TRBJ2-3	TRBV9	CASSSRTSSDTQYF
TRBJ2-7	TRBV28	CASSLGARGNYEQYF
TRBJ2-1	TRBV29-1	CSGSWGELADEQFF
TRBJ2-5	TRBV30	CAWSVQGRETQYF
TRBJ2-1	TRBV7-2	CASSLTGTSLHNEQFF
TRBJ2-3	TRBV12-5	CASGVGDADTQYF
TRBJ1-2	TRBV4-2	CASTLGTGAGDGYTF
TRBJ2-1	TRBV28	CASSLRPGSGPDNEQFF
TRBJ2-7	TRBV7-9	CASSPGHGAGEQYF
TRBJ2-3	TRBV30	CAWRELAGVVDTQYF
TRBJ1-4	TRBV4-3	CASSQDRTATNEKLFF
TRBJ2-3	TRBV28	CASMAGLKQYF
TRBJ1-4	TRBV6-5	CASSRDRYNEKLFF
TRBJ1-1	TRBV11-2	CASSLAGYTEAFF
TRBJ2-3	TRBV5-4	CASSSDSSDTQYF
TRBJ1-2	TRBV6-6	CASTGQVNGYTF
TRBJ1-3	TRBV28	CASWDSVRNTIYF
TRBJ2-1	TRBV7-6	CASSLTTERWQFF
TRBJ1-2	TRBV5-1	CASSDGTGGSLLGGYTF
TRBJ2-4	TRBV5-1	CASSLKVLIQYF
TRBJ2-3	TRBV28	CASTEDLRDTQYF
TRBJ2-3	TRBV19	CASSIFQGGADTQYF
TRBJ2-1	TRBV14	CASSPGWGTYNEQFF
TRBJ2-7	TRBV28	CASIGSNYEQYF
TRBJ2-7	TRBV6-6	CASSYDSGNPYEQYF
TRBJ2-6	TRBV7-9	CASRSGTSTGANVLTF
TRBJ1-1	TRBV4-1	CASSPQKGTVTEAFF
TRBJ1-1	TRBV5-4	CASSQGQGRADTEAFF
TRBJ2-2	TRBV2	CASRAPGPQGTGELFF
TRBJ2-7	TRBV5-4	CASSSRTSLRDEQYF
TRBJ2-1	TRBV27	CASSFRRDKQFF
TRBJ2-4	TRBV4-1	CASSQFGGAGVRPKNIQYF